One sample yielded the 21 T cell receptor beta chains listed below, sequenced in a study of blood T cell repertoires in COVID-19. The repertoire was sequenced with immunoSEQ multiplex PCR; TCRdb's copy has only in-frame clones and lacks some. The sample contains about 23,000 clones, roughly 83% of which appear only once. The sample was peripheral blood. These receptors came from a man in his 70s with acute or convalescent COVID-19.

This rearrangement joins TRBV6-5 to TRBJ1-1; D is uncertain. The CDR3 has 15 residues. The germline gives CDR1 MNHEY, CDR2 SVGAGI. The ends were cut back, 5 bases at V and 0 bases at J, with 13 bases in the middle. The CDR3 region is CASSRLRGVNTEAFF. The CDR3 coding sequence is TGTGCCAGCAGTAGATTGCGAGGAGTGAACACTGAAGCTTTCTTT.

V is TRBV28 and J is TRBJ2-1; 7 nucleotides match TRBD2. V lost 2 bases, J lost 1 base, and 2 bases stayed unmatched. The CDR3 sequence is 15 residues long. The germline V gene encodes CDR1 MDHEN and CDR2 SYDVKM. CDR3 sequence reads: CASSLPSGSYNEQFF. The CDR3, as DNA: TGTGCCAGCAGTTTACCTAGCGGATCCTACAATGAGCAGTTCTTC.

The chain uses TRBV18 and TRBJ1-5; D remains unclear. The V gene's germline CDR1 is KGHSH and CDR2 LQKENI. V was trimmed by 2 bases and J by 9 bases, leaving 11 bases between them. This CDR3 has 13 amino acids. CDR3: CASSPSEDSPQHF. The CDR3 DNA is TGTGCCAGCTCACCATCTGAGGATTCGCCCCAGCATTTT.

The chain employs TRBV6-5 and TRBJ2-7; 7 bases fit TRBD1. V dropped 5 bases and J dropped 2; count of bases not matched to a gene: 9. This CDR3 comprises 15 residues. The V gene's germline CDR1 is MNHEY and CDR2 SVGAGI. CDR3 protein: CASSPPRDRAYEQYF. The CDR3, as DNA: TGTGCCAGCAGTCCGCCCCGGGACAGAGCCTACGAGCAGTACTTC.

The V call is TRBV7-8, the J call TRBJ1-1; 10 bases fit TRBD1. This CDR3 contains 15 residues. The germline gives CDR1 SGHVS, CDR2 FQNEAQ. The trim removed 6 bases at V and 0 bases at J, leaving 4 bases unmatched. The CDR3 DNA reads as TGTGCCAGCAGAAGACAGGGGGCCGTGAACACTGAAGCTTTCTTT. Amino acids: CASRRQGAVNTEAFF.

The J gene is TRBJ1-3, the V gene TRBV10-2; D uncertain. Germline V gene sequence: CDR1 WSHSY, CDR2 SAAADI. The V end lost 7 bases, the J end lost 0 bases, and 13 bases lay between the germline ends. This CDR3 has 15 residues. CDR3 coding DNA: TGCGCCAGCATGTTGAACCGAGACTCTGGAAACACCATATATTTT. Translation: CASMLNRDSGNTIYF.

The rearrangement joins TRBV5-4 to TRBJ2-6; D might be TRBD1 (5 bases). The V gene lost 1 base and the J gene lost 0 bases, with 14 bases spanning the gap. The CDR3 has 18 residues. CDR1 is SGHNT, CDR2 YYREEE, per germline (reference sequence). In nucleotides, the CDR3 is TGTGCCAGCAGCTTGCCAGGCAGGGCTTTCTCTGGGGCCAACGTCCTGACTTTC. This encodes CASSLPGRAFSGANVLTF. The whole variable domain, filled in from reference TRBV5-4 and TRBJ2-6, reads ETGVTQSPTHLIKTRGQQVTLRCSSQSGHNTVSWYQQALGQGPQFIFQYYREEENGRGNFPPRFSGLQFPNYSSELNVNALELDDSALYLCASSLPGRAFSGANVLTFGAGSRLTVL.

In nucleotides, the CDR3 is TGCGCCAGCAGCTCAGGGATAGCGGGGGTGCAAGAGACCCAGTACTTC. It encodes CASSSGIAGVQETQYF. This sequence joins TRBV5-1 and TRBJ2-5; 9 nucleotides line up with TRBD2. The germline CDR1 and CDR2 sequences are SGHRS and YFSETQ. The CDR3 sequence is 16 residues long. V was pared by 3 bases and J by 2 bases, with 8 bases of the junction left unmatched.

This clone was counted a few times. V is TRBV5-1 and J is TRBJ2-1; tentatively, D is TRBD2 (5 bases). The V end was cut by 1 base, the J end by 8 bases, with 13 bases between. The germline V gene has CDR1 SGHRS and CDR2 YFSETQ. The CDR3 runs 14 residues. Written as DNA, the CDR3 is TGCGCCAGCAGCTTGTTCAGCGGTTCGTATGAGCAGTTCTTC. This codes for CASSLFSGSYEQFF.

The V gene is TRBV30, the J gene TRBJ1-1, with 9 bases lining up with TRBD1. Germline lookup yields CDR1 GTSNPN and CDR2 SVGIG (reference sequence). V lost 5 bases and J lost 3; bases outside the gene matches: 4. CDR3 length equals 13 residues. Here the CDR3 reads CAWDRGGDTEAFF. CDR3 nucleotides: TGTGCCTGGGACAGGGGGGGGGACACTGAAGCTTTCTTT. Variable domain in full (rest from reference TRBV30 and TRBJ1-1): SQTIHQWPATLVQPVGSPLSLECTVEGTSNPNLYWYRQAAGRGLQLLFYSVGIGQISSEVPQNLSASRPQDRQFILSSKKLLLSDSGFYLCAWDRGGDTEAFFGQGTRLTVV.

The J gene is TRBJ2-3, the V gene TRBV18; 12 bases fit TRBD2. The CDR3 covers 17 residues. The ends lost 3 bases at V and 4 bases at J; junction bases unmatched: 8. Germline lookup yields CDR1 KGHSH and CDR2 LQKENI. The chain's CDR3 is CASSPTTSGSKSDTQYF. The CDR3 DNA reads as TGTGCCAGCTCACCGACGACTAGCGGGAGTAAATCAGATACGCAGTATTTT.

CDR3 sequence: CASSPWTLGYTF. The DNA for the CDR3 is TGTGCCAGCAGCCCTTGGACACTTGGCTACACCTTC. The V call is TRBV7-2, the J call TRBJ1-2; D might be TRBD1 (5 bases). V lost 5 bases, J lost 7 bases, and 11 bases lay in between. CDR1 SGHTA and CDR2 FQGNSA come from the germline V gene. The length of the CDR3 is 12 residues. Supplemented by reference TRBV7-2 and TRBJ1-2, the full variable domain reads GAGVSQSPSNKVTEKGKDVELRCDPISGHTALYWYRQSLGQGLEFLIYFQGNSAPDKSGLPSDRFSAERTGGSVSTLTIQRTQQEDSAVYLCASSPWTLGYTFGSGTRLTVV.

The chain recombines TRBV11-2 with TRBJ2-3; D remains ambiguous. V was shortened by 0 bases and J by 3 bases, with 10 bases between the two germline ends. Germline CDR1 is SGHAT and CDR2 is FQNNGV. The length of the CDR3 is 15 residues. The CDR3 DNA is TGTGCCAGCAGCTTAGATCCGGCGAGGACAGATACGCAGTATTTT. Translation gives CASSLDPARTDTQYF.

The chain couples TRBV25-1 to TRBJ2-7, with D unclear. The ends were cut back, 6 bases at V and 4 bases at J, with 10 bases in the middle. Germline V gives CDR1 MGHDK, CDR2 SYGVNS. There are 12 residues in the CDR3. The chain's CDR3 is CASRSNSYEQYF. The CDR3 DNA follows: TGTGCCAGCAGGTCAAACAGTTACGAGCAGTACTTC.

V and J are TRBV19 and TRBJ1-1; D is possibly TRBD1 (6 bases). This CDR3 region has 14 residues. Deletions cut 8 bases from V and 0 bases from J, with 13 bases between. The germline V gene has CDR1 LNHDA and CDR2 SQIVND (reference sequence). DNA for the CDR3: TGTGCCAGTGGGAATGGACAGATGAACACTGAAGCTTTCTTT. Translated, it gives CASGNGQMNTEAFF.

This clone was picked up one time. The chain combines TRBV5-1 with TRBJ2-1, with a weak D call TRBD1 (5 bases). Germline V gene lookup returns CDR1 SGHRS and CDR2 YFSETQ. The CDR3 has 14 amino acids. V dropped 0 bases and J dropped 7 bases, with 11 bases sitting between them. CDR3 in amino acids: CASSLGQSVNEQFF. CDR3 bases: TGCGCCAGCAGCTTGGGACAGTCTGTAAATGAGCAGTTCTTC.

The V and J genes are TRBV4-3 and TRBJ2-1, with TRBD1 matching 8 bases. This CDR3 spans 15 amino acids. V lost 1 base, J lost 8 bases, and 7 bases stayed unmatched. CDR1 is LGHNA, CDR2 YSLEER, per germline. The CDR3 here is CASSQGTGIGDEQFF. The CDR3 DNA is TGCGCCAGCAGCCAAGGGACAGGGATCGGGGATGAGCAGTTCTTC.

This chain uses TRBV7-2 with TRBJ2-3; 14 bases agree with TRBD2. The CDR3 contains 15 residues. J lost 8 bases, V lost 5 bases, and 6 bases had no gene match. Looked up from germline, CDR1 is SGHTA and CDR2 is FQGNSA. The CDR3 DNA reads as TGTGCCAGCAGCCGGACTAGCGGGAGGATCGGTACGCAGTATTTT. This sequence encodes CASSRTSGRIGTQYF.

V and J are TRBV5-1 and TRBJ2-6; D gene unclear. The CDR3 runs to 17 residues. CDR1 and CDR2 (germline): SGHRS, YFSETQ. Between the trimmed V and J ends, which lost 0 bases and 1 base, there was a span of 11 bases. The CDR3 protein is CASSLDNPTSGANVLTF. As DNA, the CDR3 is TGCGCCAGCAGCTTGGACAATCCAACGTCTGGGGCCAACGTCCTGACTTTC. The full variable domain, rest sourced from reference TRBV5-1 and TRBJ2-6, is KAGVTQTPRYLIKTRGQQVTLSCSPISGHRSVSWYQQTPGQGLQFLFEYFSETQRNKGNFPGRFSGRQFSNSRSEMNVSTLELGDSALYLCASSLDNPTSGANVLTFGAGSRLTVL.

The chain is built from TRBV30 and TRBJ2-7; 8 bases fit TRBD2. This CDR3 has 11 residues. Germline V CDR1 and CDR2: GTSNPN, SVGIG (reference sequence). V lost 2 bases, J lost 6 bases, and 0 bases stayed unmatched. The CDR3 sequence is CAWSSGGEQYF. Written as DNA, the CDR3 is TGTGCCTGGAGTAGCGGGGGCGAGCAGTACTTC.

The chain is built from TRBV12-3 or TRBV12-4 and TRBJ1-5; D gene uncertain. This CDR3 is 12 amino acids long. Trimming removed 5 bases from V and 0 bases from J, with 2 bases in between. CDR3 protein: CASSRSNQPQHF. The CDR3 region has the DNA TGTGCCAGCAGTCGTAGCAATCAGCCCCAGCATTTT.